The sequence of this TCR beta chain was determined in a study of blood T cell repertoires in COVID-19. Sequenced by immunoSEQ multiplex PCR; TCRdb stores in-frame clones only, minus some. In the table there are about 210,000 clones, 92% of which are singletons. CDR1 and CDR2 from the germline V gene are PRHDT and FYEKMQ (reference sequence). There are 15 residues in the CDR3. The junction had 11 bases not matched to a gene; V was cut back by 5 bases and J by 5 bases. The clonotype was recovered from a young man with acute or convalescent COVID-19. This chain joins TRBV13 and TRBJ2-5, with 7 bases identical to TRBD2. Sequencing used peripheral blood. Here the CDR3 reads CASSPGLGMLETQYF. The DNA for the CDR3 is TGTGCCAGCAGCCCAGGACTAGGGATGTTGGAGACCCAGTACTTC.